These T cell receptor beta chains were read from a single sample in a study of OX40 agonist ivuxolimab in advanced cancers. Clones were sequenced by immunoSEQ multiplex PCR, and TCRdb holds only the in-frame ones, with some missing. Found here are 70,000 to 95,000 clones, 92% of them singletons; the top ten hold 1% to 1.3%. The material sequenced was CD4+ or CD8+ T cells sorted from blood, taken in a trial of the OX40 agonist ivuxolimab. The origin of the receptors is an adult with an advanced solid tumor such as melanoma, head and neck, liver or kidney cancer. CDR3s include the opening cysteine and the closing phenylalanine or tryptophan. A D gene is named only where the DNA matches it firmly. The size of a clone is reported for some rows only, either as once, few or many, or as a class for expanded clones.

V	D	J	size	DNA	CDR3
TRBV6-1	.	TRBJ1-6	.	TGTGCCAGCAGGAGTCGGGCAGGGTTATTCTCACCCCTCCACTTT	CASRSRAGLFSPLHF
TRBV14	.	TRBJ1-1	.	TGTGCCAGCAGCCAAATGGTTACCACTGAAGCTTTCTTT	CASSQMVTTEAFF
TRBV19	.	TRBJ2-1	.	TGTGCCAGTAGCCCCTTCAGGGATTTAAGCTCCTACAATGAGCAGTTCTTC	CASSPFRDLSSYNEQFF
TRBV21-1	.	TRBJ1-2	.	TGTGCCAGCAGCCCTAGGGGGAGAGAGATCTATGGCTACACCTTC	CASSPRGREIYGYTF
TRBV5-1	.	TRBJ1-4	once	TGCGCCAGCAGCGTGGACAGCCTTAATGAAAAACTGTTTTTT	CASSVDSLNEKLFF
TRBV28	.	TRBJ2-1	once	TGTGCCAGCAGTTCAAGCCCAGGGACCTACAATGAGCAGTTCTTC	CASSSSPGTYNEQFF
TRBV1	.	TRBJ2-7	.	TGCACCAGCAGCCCGAGTCCCTCCTACGAGCAGTACTTC	CTSSPSPSYEQYF
TRBV14	.	TRBJ2-7	.	TGTGCCAGCAGCCAAGAACTACTGGGTCACGAGCAGTACTTC	CASSQELLGHEQYF
TRBV7-2	TRBD2	TRBJ2-3	.	TGTGCCAGCCGAGACTCACTAGCGATAAATACGCAGTATTTT	CASRDSLAINTQYF
TRBV6-6	.	TRBJ2-3	.	TGTGCCAGCAGGAAACAGTTTTCCACAGATACGCAGTATTTT	CASRKQFSTDTQYF
TRBV5-4	TRBD2	TRBJ2-3	.	TGTGCCAGCAGCCCCTCTATGGCGGGAGGGTCTTCAGATACGCAGTATTTT	CASSPSMAGGSSDTQYF
TRBV18	.	TRBJ2-3	.	TGTGCCAGCTCACTACAGGAGCTCAGTACAGATACGCAGTATTTT	CASSLQELSTDTQYF
TRBV19	TRBD2	TRBJ2-2	.	TGTGCCAGTAGTATCGGTAGCGGGAGTGGCACCGGGGAGCTGTTTTTT	CASSIGSGSGTGELFF
TRBV10-3	.	TRBJ1-1	.	TGTGCCATCAGTGCGGTAGTGAACACTGAAGCTTTCTTT	CAISAVVNTEAFF
TRBV5-1	TRBD2	TRBJ2-5	.	TGCGCCAGCAGCTTGGGAGCTAGCGGGGTGCCAGAGACCCAGTACTTC	CASSLGASGVPETQYF
TRBV7-2	TRBD1	TRBJ1-1	.	TGTGCCAGCAGCTCGACAGGGCTTCGAACTGAAGCTTTCTTT	CASSSTGLRTEAFF